This T cell receptor (beta chain) was documented in a study of post-analysis software for immune sequencing data. Across the whole study: Clinical courses comprised relapsing-remitting, secondary progressive and progressive-relapsing multiple sclerosis. Findings and caveats of the study: Controls had lower frequencies than patients of 4 or 5 TRBV segments, which included TRBV5-6, TRBV5-1 and TRBV20-1. Normalized Chao1 diversity was significantly reduced in patients versus controls.

Unique molecular identifiers featured in each of the TCR beta cDNA libraries. A population of about 1 to 11 million T cells gave rise to roughly 0.5 million cDNA molecules. Using its own MiXCR run on the PCR reads, TCRdb lists one record per CDR3 protein. Of about 820,000 distinct CDR3 sequences in the sample, approximately 53% were seen once. Notes on this clonotype: What it recognizes is unknown.

This CDR3 spans 15 amino acids. Germline CDR1 and CDR2: SGDLS and YYNGEE. Trimming cost V 1 base and J 5 bases, with 16 bases left between them. Sequences were obtained from blood. The chain combines TRBV9 with TRBJ2-7; tentative D call: TRBD1 (7 bases). This sequence originates from a girl aged 5 to 17 with multiple sclerosis. Here the CDR3 reads CASSVNAGGPHEQYF. Written as DNA, the CDR3 is TGTGCCAGCAGCGTAAACGCAGGGGGGCCCCACGAGCAGTACTTC.